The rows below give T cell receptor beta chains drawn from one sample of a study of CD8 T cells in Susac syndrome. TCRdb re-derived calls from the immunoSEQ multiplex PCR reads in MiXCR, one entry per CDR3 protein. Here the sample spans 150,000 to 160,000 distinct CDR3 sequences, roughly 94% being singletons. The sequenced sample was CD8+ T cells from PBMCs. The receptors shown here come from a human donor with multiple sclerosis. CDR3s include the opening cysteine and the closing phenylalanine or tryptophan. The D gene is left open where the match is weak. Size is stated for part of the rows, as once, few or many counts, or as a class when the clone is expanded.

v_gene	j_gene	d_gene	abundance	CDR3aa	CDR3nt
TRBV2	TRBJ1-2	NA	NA	CASTPVRGEDYGYTF	TGTGCCAGCACTCCCGTCAGGGGTGAGGACTATGGCTACACCTTC
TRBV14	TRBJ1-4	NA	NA	CASSQETGWSEKLFF	TGTGCCAGCAGCCAAGAGACGGGATGGAGTGAAAAACTGTTTTTT
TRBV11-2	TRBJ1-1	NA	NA	CASSLPGAGTEAFF	TGTGCCAGCAGCTTACCAGGAGCCGGGACTGAAGCTTTCTTT
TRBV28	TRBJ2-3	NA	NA	CASSWVAGDTQYF	TGTGCCAGCAGTTGGGTAGCTGGGGATACGCAGTATTTT
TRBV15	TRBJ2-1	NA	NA	CATSWTGGNEQFF	TGTGCCACCTCCTGGACAGGAGGGAATGAGCAGTTCTTC
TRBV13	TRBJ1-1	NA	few	CASSLRGDTEAFF	TGTGCCAGCAGCTTAAGAGGAGACACTGAAGCTTTCTTT
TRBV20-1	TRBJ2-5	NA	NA	CSARWSIQETQYF	TGCAGTGCTAGATGGAGCATACAAGAGACCCAGTACTTC
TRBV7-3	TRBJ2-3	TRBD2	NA	CASSLDGAGADTQYF	TGTGCCAGCAGCTTAGACGGGGCGGGGGCAGATACGCAGTATTTT
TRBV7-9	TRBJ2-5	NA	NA	CASSWGAGRQETQYF	TGTGCCAGCAGCTGGGGGGCTGGCCGCCAAGAGACCCAGTACTTC
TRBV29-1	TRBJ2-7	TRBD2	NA	CSAQSGGSYEQYF	TGCAGCGCCCAAAGCGGGGGATCCTACGAGCAGTACTTC
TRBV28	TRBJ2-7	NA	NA	CASSFLDSLYEQYF	TGTGCCAGCAGTTTTTTGGACAGCCTCTACGAGCAGTACTTC
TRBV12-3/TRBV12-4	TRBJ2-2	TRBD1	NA	CASPRGQAYTGELFF	TGTGCCAGCCCTAGAGGACAGGCCTACACCGGGGAGCTGTTTTTT
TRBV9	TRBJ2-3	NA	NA	CASSPGSSDTQYF	TGTGCCAGCAGTCCTGGGTCTTCCGATACGCAGTATTTT
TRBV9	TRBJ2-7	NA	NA	CASSVDSTGRSSYEQYF	TGTGCCAGCAGCGTAGATTCTACTGGCAGGAGCTCCTACGAGCAGTACTTC
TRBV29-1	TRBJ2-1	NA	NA	CSVSDGDLYNEQFF	TGCAGCGTTTCTGATGGGGACTTGTACAATGAGCAGTTCTTC
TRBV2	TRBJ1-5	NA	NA	CASSENGGRNQPQHF	TGTGCCAGCAGTGAAAATGGGGGAAGGAATCAGCCCCAGCATTTT
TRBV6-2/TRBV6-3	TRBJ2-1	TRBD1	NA	CASSPGQGLYNEQFF	TGTGCCAGCAGCCCCGGACAGGGGCTCTACAATGAGCAGTTCTTC
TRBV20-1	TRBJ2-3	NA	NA	CSARAPPPPTDTQYF	TGCAGTGCTAGGGCTCCCCCCCCGCCCACAGATACGCAGTATTTT
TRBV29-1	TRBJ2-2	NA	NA	CSVDGATGELFF	TGCAGCGTTGACGGGGCAACCGGGGAGCTGTTTTTT
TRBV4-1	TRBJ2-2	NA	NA	CASENTGELFF	TGCGCCAGCGAGAACACCGGGGAGCTGTTTTTT
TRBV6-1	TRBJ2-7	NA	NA	CASSLRDSRVGSYEQYF	TGTGCCAGCAGTCTCCGGGACTCCCGGGTTGGCTCCTACGAGCAGTACTTC
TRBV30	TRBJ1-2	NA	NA	CAWSVGGSVGNGYTF	TGTGCCTGGAGTGTAGGTGGCAGCGTGGGTAACGGCTACACCTTC
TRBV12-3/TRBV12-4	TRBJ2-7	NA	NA	CASSLRVGEQYF	TGTGCCAGCAGTTTAAGGGTGGGGGAGCAGTACTTC
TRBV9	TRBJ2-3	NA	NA	CATGGEAFTDTQYF	TGTGCCACCGGGGGCGAGGCTTTCACAGATACGCAGTATTTT
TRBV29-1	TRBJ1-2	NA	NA	CSVDQGSQNYGYTF	TGCAGCGTTGACCAGGGAAGCCAAAACTATGGCTACACCTTC
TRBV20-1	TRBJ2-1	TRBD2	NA	CSASGGAGNEQFF	TGCAGTGCTAGCGGGGGGGCTGGGAATGAGCAGTTCTTC
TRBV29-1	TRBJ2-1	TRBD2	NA	CSVVSLAGAINEQFF	TGCAGCGTTGTCTCGCTAGCGGGGGCCATCAATGAGCAGTTCTTC
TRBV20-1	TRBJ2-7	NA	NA	CSARTSDSYEQYF	TGCAGTGCTAGAACGTCGGACTCCTACGAGCAGTACTTC
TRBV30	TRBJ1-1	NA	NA	CAWSVGTMNTEAFF	TGTGCCTGGAGTGTTGGGACAATGAACACTGAAGCTTTCTTT
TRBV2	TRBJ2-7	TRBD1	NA	CASRGQGYYEQYF	TGTGCCAGCAGGGGACAGGGTTACTACGAGCAGTACTTC
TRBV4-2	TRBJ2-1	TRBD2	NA	CASSRLTSGGLDEQFF	TGTGCCAGCAGCCGACTGACTAGCGGGGGGCTCGATGAGCAGTTCTTC
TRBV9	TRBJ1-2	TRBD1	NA	CASSESNRGTYGYTF	TGTGCCAGCAGCGAGAGCAACAGGGGAACCTATGGCTACACCTTC
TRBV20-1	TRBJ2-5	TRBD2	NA	CSARVVDSGGGPQETQYF	TGCAGTGCTAGAGTGGTAGATAGTGGCGGGGGACCCCAAGAGACCCAGTACTTC
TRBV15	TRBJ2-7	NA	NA	CATSRERSDEQYF	TGTGCCACCAGCAGAGAACGATCGGACGAGCAGTACTTC
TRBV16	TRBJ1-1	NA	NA	CASSQYGTEAFF	TGTGCCAGCAGTCAGTACGGCACTGAAGCTTTCTTT
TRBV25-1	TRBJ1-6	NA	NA	CASSVDFNSPLHF	TGTGCCAGCAGTGTGGACTTTAATTCACCCCTCCACTTT
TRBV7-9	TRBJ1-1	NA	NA	CASSLGRALKTEAFF	TGTGCCAGCAGCTTAGGCAGGGCTCTTAAGACTGAAGCTTTCTTT
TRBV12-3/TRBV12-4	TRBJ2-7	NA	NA	CASSHSRDPPYEQYF	TGTGCCAGCAGCCACTCTAGGGATCCCCCCTACGAGCAGTACTTC
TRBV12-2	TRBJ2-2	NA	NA	CASRFLGGSPRGNTGELFF	TGTGCAAGTCGCTTTCTTGGTGGGTCTCCGAGGGGAAACACCGGGGAGCTGTTTTTT
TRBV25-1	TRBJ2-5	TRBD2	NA	CASSVRGGDGETQYF	TGTGCCAGCAGTGTAAGGGGAGGGGACGGGGAGACCCAGTACTTC
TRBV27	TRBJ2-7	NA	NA	CASSFAATYEQYF	TGTGCCAGCAGTTTTGCAGCCACCTACGAGCAGTACTTC
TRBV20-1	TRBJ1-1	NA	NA	CSAGDGPEAFF	TGCAGTGCTGGGGACGGGCCTGAAGCTTTCTTT
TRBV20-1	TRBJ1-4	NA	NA	CSAPESDTHEKLFF	TGCAGTGCTCCAGAATCGGACACACATGAAAAACTGTTTTTT
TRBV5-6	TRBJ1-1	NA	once	CASSWRGLNTEAFF	TGTGCCAGCAGCTGGAGGGGGTTGAACACTGAAGCTTTCTTT
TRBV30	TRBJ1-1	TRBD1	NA	CAWSVTGGSEAFF	TGTGCCTGGAGTGTAACAGGGGGTTCAGAAGCTTTCTTT
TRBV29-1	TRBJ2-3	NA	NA	CSGGKAGKGTDTQYF	TGCAGCGGCGGGAAGGCGGGGAAGGGCACAGATACGCAGTATTTT
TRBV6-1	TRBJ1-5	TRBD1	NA	CASSLKRQGFYQPQHF	TGTGCCAGCAGCCTTAAGCGACAGGGCTTTTACCAGCCCCAGCATTTT
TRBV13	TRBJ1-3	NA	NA	CASSQGLRNTIYF	TGTGCCAGCAGCCAAGGCCTCCGGAACACCATATATTTT
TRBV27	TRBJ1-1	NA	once	CASSLLAGAEAFF	TGTGCCAGCAGTTTGTTAGCGGGGGCTGAAGCTTTCTTT
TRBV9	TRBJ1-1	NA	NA	CASSVGRSPTEAFF	TGTGCCAGCAGCGTAGGGAGGAGCCCGACTGAAGCTTTCTTT
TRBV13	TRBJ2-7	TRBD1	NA	CASSSPPGQGSYEQYF	TGTGCCAGCAGCTCCCCCCCCGGACAGGGGTCCTACGAGCAGTACTTC
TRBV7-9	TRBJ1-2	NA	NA	CASSFPESGYGYTF	TGTGCCAGCAGCTTTCCCGAAAGTGGGTATGGCTACACCTTC
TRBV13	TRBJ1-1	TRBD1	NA	CASSTGQGAYTEAFF	TGTGCCAGCAGCACCGGACAGGGGGCGTACACTGAAGCTTTCTTT
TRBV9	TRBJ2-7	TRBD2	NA	CASSVGTSGAYEQYF	TGTGCCAGCAGCGTAGGAACTAGCGGGGCCTACGAGCAGTACTTC
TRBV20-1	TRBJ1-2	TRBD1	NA	CSASRVRGRQGVVGGYTF	TGCAGTGCTAGCCGAGTCCGGGGGCGACAGGGAGTTGTCGGTGGCTACACCTTC
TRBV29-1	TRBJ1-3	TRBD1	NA	CSVVDRGDSGNTIYF	TGCAGCGTAGTAGACAGGGGCGACTCTGGAAACACCATATATTTT
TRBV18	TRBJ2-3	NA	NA	CASSPLNRAYRTDTQYF	TGTGCCAGCTCACCGCTTAATCGGGCCTACCGAACAGATACGCAGTATTTT
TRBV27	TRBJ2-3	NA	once	CASSLSLGDHSDTQYF	TGTGCCAGCAGTTTATCGCTCGGGGATCATTCAGATACGCAGTATTTT
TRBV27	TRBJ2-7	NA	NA	CASSSGPLTNEQYF	TGTGCCAGCAGTTCCGGGCCCCTAACTAACGAGCAGTACTTC
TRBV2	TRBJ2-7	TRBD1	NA	CASSENSEGQGYEQYF	TGTGCCAGCAGTGAAAACAGCGAAGGACAGGGCTACGAGCAGTACTTC